This T cell receptor beta chain was identified during a study of OX40 agonist ivuxolimab in advanced cancers. Study-wide background: Ivuxolimab was administered intravenously to patients at 0.01 to 10 mg/kg every 2 weeks. Three individuals attained partial responses, comprising one hepatocellular carcinoma case and two cutaneous melanoma cases. Study-level results: The study found that CD8+ T cells averaged more expanded clones than CD4+.

V shed 7 bases and J 4 bases; nucleotides not matched to a gene: 7. The CDR3 is 14 amino acids. Germline V gene data show CDR1 as SNHLY and CDR2 as FYNNEI. On this clone itself: Antigen unknown.

Assay: immunoSEQ multiplex PCR; the TCRdb copy retains only in-frame clones and omits some. The sample lists around 83,000 clones, approximately 84% occurring once. It was autoimmune disease history or systemic immunosuppression that excluded patients. V gene TRBV2 combines with J gene TRBJ1-1; the match to TRBD1 covers 9 bases. The specimen was CD4+ or CD8+ T cells sorted from blood, collected in a trial of the OX40 agonist ivuxolimab. This TCR was sampled from an adult with an advanced solid tumor such as melanoma, head and neck, liver or kidney cancer. The DNA of the CDR3 is TGTGCCAGCACATTACAGGGGGCTGGCACTGAAGCTTTCTTT. This translates into CASTLQGAGTEAFF.